This entry lists 18 T cell receptor beta chains sequenced from one sample in a study of blood T cell repertoires in COVID-19. Measured with immunoSEQ multiplex PCR; TCRdb has only the in-frame clones, and not every one. The sample has 20,000 to 30,000 clones, about 90% seen once. Specimen: peripheral blood. The receptor source for this set is a human donor in a cohort sampled during active COVID-19.

V and J are TRBV4-1 and TRBJ1-1; no reliable D call. Germline V gene sequence: CDR1 MGHRA, CDR2 YSYEKL. The ends were cut back, 0 bases at V and 0 bases at J, with 5 bases in the middle. The CDR3 consists of 14 residues. The CDR3 nucleotides read TGCGCCAGCAGCCAAGATCTATTGAACACTGAAGCTTTCTTT. Its translation is CASSQDLLNTEAFF.

The rearrangement links TRBV28 to TRBJ1-1; D perhaps matches TRBD1 (5 bases). The CDR3 runs to 15 residues. CDR1 and CDR2 (germline): MDHEN, SYDVKM. V was cut by 2 bases and J by 4 bases, with 14 bases left in between. This chain's CDR3 is CASSLGEGRLTEAFF. The DNA for the CDR3 is TGTGCCAGCAGTTTAGGGGAGGGGAGGCTCACTGAAGCTTTCTTT.

This chain links TRBV24-1 with TRBJ2-1, with 7 positions matching TRBD1. Unmatched junction bases numbered 6, after V lost 4 bases and J lost 7 bases. The CDR3 extends over 14 amino acids. Germline V gene sequence: CDR1 KGHDR, CDR2 SFDVKD. The CDR3 sequence: CATSDPGTANEQFF. The CDR3 DNA follows: TGTGCCACCAGTGACCCCGGGACAGCAAATGAGCAGTTCTTC.

This clone was seen a few times. One end of the junction varies from germline; a read error may be responsible. The CDR3 loop is CASSIQGSSSEQYF. DNA for the CDR3: TGTGCCAGTAGTATCCAGGGAAGCTCCTCCGAGCAGTACTTC. The genes are TRBV19 and TRBJ2-7, with a tentative D call TRBD1 (5 bases). This CDR3 has 14 amino acids. Germline assignment: CDR1 LNHDA and CDR2 SQIVND (reference sequence).

This CDR3 is CATSRGWATATNEKLFF. The CDR3 bases are TGTGCCACCAGCAGAGGATGGGCCACAGCAACTAATGAAAAACTGTTTTTT. V and J are TRBV15 and TRBJ1-4; no clear D. Germline V gives CDR1 LNHNV, CDR2 YYDKDF (reference sequence). The CDR3 spans 17 residues. The V end lost 1 base, the J end lost 0 bases, and 12 bases lay between the germline ends.

This chain connects TRBV6-4 to TRBJ1-6, with D possibly TRBD1 on 5 matching bases. Germline V gives CDR1 MRHNA, CDR2 SNTAGT. Trimming pared 0 bases from V and 4 bases from J, leaving 16 bases between. The CDR3 is 18 amino acids. DNA for the CDR3: TGTGCCAGCAGTGACTCGGGGCCAGCTAGAATATATAATTCACCCCTCCACTTT. Protein product: CASSDSGPARIYNSPLHF.

The chain couples TRBV7-8 to TRBJ1-5; 7 bases line up with TRBD1. Germline values: CDR1 SGHVS, CDR2 FQNEAQ. This CDR3 is built from 17 residues. With 5 bases clipped from V and 4 bases from J, the junction kept 14 bases outside the gene matches. Written as DNA, the CDR3 is TGTGCCAGCAGCCCGACAGGGACTAGCCGGGGTAATCAGCCCCAGCATTTT. This codes for CASSPTGTSRGNQPQHF.

The rearrangement uses TRBV5-1 and TRBJ2-5; 9 nucleotides align to TRBD2. Germline CDR1 reads SGHRS; CDR2 reads YFSETQ. V lost 4 bases, J lost 1 base, and 8 bases stayed unmatched. This CDR3 is 16 amino acids long. CDR3 residues: CASSEREAGGQETQYF. CDR3 bases: TGCGCCAGCAGCGAGAGGGAAGCGGGGGGCCAAGAGACCCAGTACTTC. The variable domain in full, completed from reference TRBV5-1 and TRBJ2-5, reads KAGVTQTPRYLIKTRGQQVTLSCSPISGHRSVSWYQQTPGQGLQFLFEYFSETQRNKGNFPGRFSGRQFSNSRSEMNVSTLELGDSALYLCASSEREAGGQETQYFGPGTRLLVL.

The gene calls are TRBV19 and TRBJ2-7; 12 bases match TRBD2. Trimming cost V 3 bases and J 1 base; bases outside gene matches: 7. Looked up from germline, CDR1 is LNHDA and CDR2 is SQIVND (reference sequence). The CDR3 covers 17 residues. The CDR3 reads CASSIRTSGAPSYEQYF. The CDR3, as DNA: TGTGCCAGTAGTATCCGGACTAGCGGGGCTCCTTCCTACGAGCAGTACTTC.

This chain uses TRBV14 with TRBJ2-2, with TRBD1 matching over 7 bases. CDR1 and CDR2 (germline): SGHDN, FVKESK. This CDR3 contains 14 residues. V was pared by 3 bases and J by 5 bases, with 3 bases of the junction left unmatched. In DNA, the CDR3 is TGTGCCAGCAGCCAGAACAGGGGTACCGGGGAGCTGTTTTTT. This sequence encodes CASSQNRGTGELFF.

J is TRBJ2-2 and V is TRBV3-1 (or the pseudogene TRBV3-2); tentative D call: TRBD1 (5 bases). Trimming pared 4 bases from V and 4 bases from J, leaving 7 bases between. Germline CDR1 and CDR2: LGHDT and YNNKEL (reference sequence). The CDR3 spans 13 residues. DNA of the CDR3: TGTGCCAGCAGCCGCCAGGGCACCGGGGAGCTGTTTTTT. As protein: CASSRQGTGELFF.

The V call is TRBV2, the J call TRBJ1-6; 9 positions agree with TRBD1. This CDR3 spans 15 amino acids. Germline V gene lookup returns CDR1 SNHLY and CDR2 FYNNEI. Trimming cost V 6 bases and J 3 bases; bases outside gene matches: 3. The CDR3 region is CASRRTGVYNSPLHF. The CDR3, as DNA: TGTGCCAGCAGAAGGACAGGGGTCTATAATTCACCCCTCCACTTT.

The chain recombines TRBV15 with TRBJ1-2, with no clear D. There are 13 residues in the CDR3. V lost 1 base and J 7 bases, leaving 10 bases between the germline ends. Germline lookup yields CDR1 LNHNV and CDR2 YYDKDF (reference sequence). CDR3 bases: TGTGCCACCAGCAGAGGACTTGATAGTGGCTACACCTTC. It yields the protein CATSRGLDSGYTF.

The CDR3 DNA is TGTGCCACCAGGGAGTCCGGGGGGTATCGGGAAAAACTGTTTTTT. Translation: CATRESGGYREKLFF. The chain uses TRBV15 and TRBJ1-4; a possible D gene is TRBD1 (5 bases). Trimming pared 6 bases from V and 8 bases from J, leaving 19 bases between. Germline CDR1 is LNHNV and CDR2 is YYDKDF (reference sequence). The CDR3 length is 15 residues.

This chain uses TRBV7-9 with TRBJ1-1; D not certain. The CDR3 has 12 amino acids. Between the trimmed V and J ends, which lost 5 bases and 5 bases, there was a span of 9 bases. CDR1 is SEHNR, CDR2 FQNEAQ, per germline (reference sequence). The CDR3 sequence: CASSLSKTEAFF. Here the CDR3 DNA reads TGTGCCAGCAGCCTTAGTAAAACTGAAGCTTTCTTT.

The rearrangement uses TRBV2 and TRBJ2-7; D might be TRBD1 (5 bases). Trimming took off 4 bases at V and 3 bases at J, with 10 bases between the two ends. Looked up from germline, CDR1 is SNHLY and CDR2 is FYNNEI. The CDR3 is 13 amino acids. The CDR3 DNA is TGTGCCAGCAGTGCACAGGAGTTCTACGAGCAGTACTTC. Its translation: CASSAQEFYEQYF.

The V gene is TRBV19, the J gene TRBJ2-3, with 7 positions matching TRBD2. This CDR3 comprises 14 residues. CDR1 is LNHDA and CDR2 is SQIVND in the germline V gene (reference sequence). Trimming removed 3 bases from V and 2 bases from J; junction bases left unmatched: 2. The CDR3 DNA reads TGTGCCAGTAGTATCGGGGGGTTCACAGATACGCAGTATTTT. It specifies CASSIGGFTDTQYF.

The CDR3 DNA follows: TGTGCCAGCAGTGATACAGGGGGCTCTGGAAACACCATATATTTT. Translating it yields CASSDTGGSGNTIYF. The chain recombines TRBV27 with TRBJ1-3; the match to TRBD1 covers 8 bases. Germline-derived CDR1 and CDR2 are MNHEY and SMNVEV (reference sequence). CDR3 length equals 15 residues. V was clipped by 5 bases and J by 0 bases; unmatched bases: 3.